Sequencing of this T cell receptor (beta chain) was carried out in a study of CD8+CD57+ T cells in acquired aplastic anemia. Findings and limits, study-wide: In CD8+ cells, Simpson's diversity showed no significant difference between patients and controls.

Profiles of TCR beta VDJ and CDR3 were generated from a genomic DNA template. TCRdb re-called the reads through MiXCR, storing one row per CDR3 protein. The sample has 200,000 to 250,000 distinct CDR3 sequences, roughly 55% seen once. Germline CDR1 is SQVTM and CDR2 is ANQGSEA. The CDR3 sequence is 12 residues long. Trimming removed 6 bases at V and 4 bases at J, with 12 bases between. The sample holds one count of this clonotype. What it binds is not known. V gene TRBV29-1 combines with J gene TRBJ1-1, with D tentatively TRBD1 (6 bases). Material for sequencing was sorted CD4+, CD8+, or CD8+CD57+ T cells (not recorded which) from PBMCs. This sequence originates from a human donor in good health. The CDR3 bases are TGCAGCGTAACAGGGCCAGGCACTGAAGCTTTCTTT. Its translation: CSVTGPGTEAFF. Using reference TRBV29-1 and TRBJ1-1 for the parts outside the CDR3, the full variable domain is SAVISQKPSRDICQRGTSLTIQCQVDSQVTMMFWYRQQPGQSLTLIATANQGSEATYESGFVIDKFPISRPNLTFSTLTVSNMSPEDSSIYLCSVTGPGTEAFFGQGTRLTVV.